The rows below give T cell receptor beta chains drawn from one sample of a study of shared clonotypes between healthy human individuals. Clones were sequenced by immunoSEQ multiplex PCR, and TCRdb holds only the in-frame ones, with some missing. The profile shows 600,000 to 750,000 clones, around 70% of them singletons. The sequenced sample consisted of memory CD4+ T cells sorted from blood. The receptors were gathered from a woman between 25 and 40 years old in good health. CDR3s include the opening cysteine and the closing phenylalanine or tryptophan. A D gene is named only where the DNA matches it firmly. Clone sizes are given selectively: once, few, many, or a class where the clone is expanded.

D gene: TRBD2; J gene: TRBJ2-5; clone size: NA; V gene: TRBV4-1; CDR3 protein: CASSLREYKETQYF; CDR3 DNA: TGCGCCAGCAGCCTGCGGGAGTATAAAGAGACCCAGTACTTC
D gene: TRBD2; J gene: TRBJ2-3; clone size: few; V gene: TRBV5-1; CDR3 protein: CASSGSGRAPDTQYF; CDR3 DNA: TGCGCCAGCAGCGGTAGCGGGAGGGCCCCAGATACGCAGTATTTT
D gene: NA; J gene: TRBJ2-4; clone size: NA; V gene: TRBV6-6; CDR3 protein: CASSFRGSAKNIQYF; CDR3 DNA: TGTGCCAGCAGTTTCCGGGGGAGCGCCAAAAACATTCAGTACTTC
D gene: NA; J gene: TRBJ2-1; clone size: NA; V gene: TRBV28; CDR3 protein: CASTREGEQFF; CDR3 DNA: TGTGCCAGTACCAGGGAAGGTGAGCAGTTCTTC
D gene: TRBD2; J gene: TRBJ2-1; clone size: NA; V gene: TRBV6-5; CDR3 protein: CASSYSGLASYNEQFF; CDR3 DNA: TGTGCCAGCAGTTACTCGGGACTAGCGAGCTACAATGAGCAGTTCTTC
D gene: NA; J gene: TRBJ2-2; clone size: once; V gene: TRBV5-8; CDR3 protein: CASSPRTVNTGELFF; CDR3 DNA: TGTGCCAGCAGCCCGAGGACAGTCAACACCGGGGAGCTGTTTTTT
D gene: NA; J gene: TRBJ1-1; clone size: NA; V gene: TRBV5-6; CDR3 protein: CASSLRGTEAFF; CDR3 DNA: TGTGCCAGCAGTCTCAGGGGCACTGAAGCTTTCTTT
D gene: TRBD1; J gene: TRBJ2-2; clone size: NA; V gene: TRBV6-5; CDR3 protein: CASSWTGVGELFF; CDR3 DNA: TGTGCCAGCAGTTGGACAGGGGTCGGGGAGCTGTTTTTT
D gene: TRBD2; J gene: TRBJ2-1; clone size: NA; V gene: TRBV15; CDR3 protein: CATSRETREGRLEQFF; CDR3 DNA: TGTGCCACCAGCAGAGAAACACGGGAGGGACGGTTGGAGCAGTTCTTC
D gene: TRBD1; J gene: TRBJ2-5; clone size: NA; V gene: TRBV28; CDR3 protein: CASRSGTGYETQYF; CDR3 DNA: TGTGCCAGCAGGTCCGGGACAGGTTACGAGACCCAGTACTTC
D gene: TRBD2; J gene: TRBJ2-1; clone size: NA; V gene: TRBV4-1; CDR3 protein: CASSQVRSGSAYNEQFF; CDR3 DNA: TGCGCCAGCAGCCAGGTCCGTAGCGGGAGCGCCTACAATGAGCAGTTCTTC
D gene: NA; J gene: TRBJ2-3; clone size: NA; V gene: TRBV19; CDR3 protein: CASSRTSLDTQYF; CDR3 DNA: TGTGCCAGTAGTCGCACTAGTCTGGATACGCAGTATTTT
D gene: NA; J gene: TRBJ2-4; clone size: NA; V gene: TRBV19; CDR3 protein: CASSLRQRNIQYF; CDR3 DNA: TGTGCCAGTAGTCTCAGACAGAGAAACATTCAGTACTTC
D gene: TRBD1; J gene: TRBJ2-7; clone size: NA; V gene: TRBV5-1; CDR3 protein: CASSLGDRSYEQYF; CDR3 DNA: TGCGCCAGCAGCTTAGGGGACAGGTCCTACGAGCAGTACTTC
D gene: TRBD1; J gene: TRBJ1-4; clone size: NA; V gene: TRBV6-5; CDR3 protein: CASRQGATNEKLFF; CDR3 DNA: TGTGCCAGCAGACAGGGGGCAACTAATGAAAAACTGTTTTTT
D gene: NA; J gene: TRBJ2-7; clone size: NA; V gene: TRBV11-2; CDR3 protein: CASSLEGVSYEQYF; CDR3 DNA: TGTGCCAGCAGCCTCGAGGGGGTCTCCTACGAGCAGTACTTC
D gene: NA; J gene: TRBJ2-7; clone size: few; V gene: TRBV4-1; CDR3 protein: CASSQRPDGAYEQYF; CDR3 DNA: TGCGCCAGCAGCCAGCGACCGGACGGTGCCTACGAGCAGTACTTC
D gene: NA; J gene: TRBJ2-2; clone size: NA; V gene: TRBV19; CDR3 protein: CATLRRETGGELFF; CDR3 DNA: TGTGCCACCCTTCGGAGGGAGACGGGCGGGGAGCTGTTTTTT
D gene: NA; J gene: TRBJ1-1; clone size: NA; V gene: TRBV18; CDR3 protein: CASSRQENTEAFF; CDR3 DNA: TGTGCCAGCTCTCGGCAGGAAAACACTGAAGCTTTCTTT
D gene: NA; J gene: TRBJ1-5; clone size: NA; V gene: TRBV10-3; CDR3 protein: CAISESGQAAGPQHF; CDR3 DNA: TGTGCCATCAGTGAGTCGGGGCAGGCTGCGGGGCCCCAGCATTTT
D gene: NA; J gene: TRBJ2-5; clone size: NA; V gene: TRBV2; CDR3 protein: CASVGAALETQYF; CDR3 DNA: TGTGCCAGCGTGGGCGCGGCTCTAGAGACCCAGTACTTC
D gene: TRBD1; J gene: TRBJ1-3; clone size: NA; V gene: TRBV27; CDR3 protein: CASSLSGTGPGNTIYF; CDR3 DNA: TGTGCCAGCAGTTTGTCCGGGACAGGCCCTGGAAACACCATATATTTT
D gene: NA; J gene: TRBJ2-2; clone size: NA; V gene: TRBV28; CDR3 protein: CASTAGSGTGELFF; CDR3 DNA: TGTGCCAGCACCGCGGGGTCCGGGACCGGGGAGCTGTTTTTT
D gene: TRBD1; J gene: TRBJ1-1; clone size: few; V gene: TRBV19; CDR3 protein: CASSRDRVNTEAFF; CDR3 DNA: TGTGCCAGTAGTAGGGACAGGGTGAACACTGAAGCTTTCTTT
D gene: NA; J gene: TRBJ2-5; clone size: few; V gene: TRBV7-3; CDR3 protein: CASSRDKSETQYF; CDR3 DNA: TGTGCCAGCAGCCGCGATAAGAGCGAGACCCAGTACTTC
D gene: TRBD1; J gene: TRBJ2-1; clone size: NA; V gene: TRBV14; CDR3 protein: CASSQKPGQGNNEQFF; CDR3 DNA: TGTGCCAGCAGCCAGAAACCGGGACAGGGGAACAATGAGCAGTTCTTC
D gene: TRBD2; J gene: TRBJ2-7; clone size: NA; V gene: TRBV6-5; CDR3 protein: CASRPTSGSSYEQYF; CDR3 DNA: TGTGCCAGCAGACCGACTAGCGGTAGCTCCTACGAGCAGTACTTC
D gene: NA; J gene: TRBJ2-7; clone size: NA; V gene: TRBV6-1; CDR3 protein: CASRIGREQYF; CDR3 DNA: TGTGCCAGCAGAATCGGCCGCGAGCAGTACTTC
D gene: NA; J gene: TRBJ1-4; clone size: NA; V gene: TRBV28; CDR3 protein: CASSFLQPTYPRELFF; CDR3 DNA: TGTGCCAGCAGTTTCCTTCAGCCAACTTACCCGAGGGAACTGTTTTTT
D gene: NA; J gene: TRBJ1-1; clone size: NA; V gene: TRBV19; CDR3 protein: CASSTKGEVGVRSTEAFF; CDR3 DNA: TGTGCCAGTAGCACCAAGGGGGAGGTCGGTGTCAGGAGCACTGAAGCTTTCTTT
D gene: NA; J gene: TRBJ2-1; clone size: NA; V gene: TRBV7-2; CDR3 protein: CASSLGRAYNEQFF; CDR3 DNA: TGTGCCAGCAGCTTAGGCCGGGCCTACAATGAGCAGTTCTTC
D gene: TRBD2; J gene: TRBJ2-7; clone size: NA; V gene: TRBV25-1; CDR3 protein: CASSDGRTSGIDEQYF; CDR3 DNA: TGTGCCAGCAGTGATGGGCGGACTAGCGGGATCGACGAGCAGTACTTC
D gene: NA; J gene: TRBJ2-5; clone size: NA; V gene: TRBV10-1; CDR3 protein: CASSEDAGSTAQYF; CDR3 DNA: TGCGCCAGCAGTGAGGATGCAGGGTCAACGGCCCAGTACTTC
D gene: TRBD2; J gene: TRBJ2-6; clone size: NA; V gene: TRBV18; CDR3 protein: CASSRGSGSPGANVLTF; CDR3 DNA: TGTGCCAGCTCACGGGGAAGCGGGAGTCCTGGGGCCAACGTCCTGACTTTC
D gene: NA; J gene: TRBJ2-1; clone size: NA; V gene: TRBV7-9; CDR3 protein: CASSLWTTSYNEQFF; CDR3 DNA: TGTGCCAGCAGCTTATGGACGACCTCCTACAATGAGCAGTTCTTC
D gene: TRBD2; J gene: TRBJ2-5; clone size: NA; V gene: TRBV7-9; CDR3 protein: CASSLNSGRALETQYF; CDR3 DNA: TGTGCCAGCAGCCTTAATAGCGGGAGGGCCTTAGAGACCCAGTACTTC
D gene: NA; J gene: TRBJ2-1; clone size: NA; V gene: TRBV11-2; CDR3 protein: CASSFHSNEQFF; CDR3 DNA: TGTGCCAGCAGCTTCCATTCCAATGAGCAGTTCTTC
D gene: NA; J gene: TRBJ1-1; clone size: NA; V gene: TRBV6-6; CDR3 protein: CASSYVNTEAFF; CDR3 DNA: TGTGCCAGCAGTTACGTTAACACTGAAGCTTTCTTT
D gene: NA; J gene: TRBJ2-3; clone size: NA; V gene: TRBV5-1; CDR3 protein: CASSPGGTLSTDTQYF; CDR3 DNA: TGCGCCAGCAGCCCTGGGGGGACTTTAAGCACAGATACGCAGTATTTT
D gene: NA; J gene: TRBJ1-2; clone size: NA; V gene: TRBV28; CDR3 protein: CAVSGQTNYGYTF; CDR3 DNA: TGTGCCGTGTCCGGACAGACTAACTATGGCTACACCTTC
D gene: TRBD1; J gene: TRBJ2-1; clone size: NA; V gene: TRBV5-1; CDR3 protein: CASSSGQDNNEQFF; CDR3 DNA: TGCGCCAGCAGCTCCGGACAGGACAACAATGAGCAGTTCTTC
D gene: NA; J gene: TRBJ2-1; clone size: few; V gene: TRBV5-1; CDR3 protein: CASSLDAFNNEQFF; CDR3 DNA: TGCGCCAGCAGCTTGGATGCATTTAACAATGAGCAGTTCTTC
D gene: TRBD2; J gene: TRBJ2-5; clone size: once; V gene: TRBV5-1; CDR3 protein: CASSFTGGIQETQYF; CDR3 DNA: TGCGCCAGCAGCTTCACGGGAGGGATTCAAGAGACCCAGTACTTC
D gene: NA; J gene: TRBJ2-7; clone size: medium-sized; V gene: TRBV13; CDR3 protein: CASSPIPGQGTWREGGYEQYF; CDR3 DNA: TGTGCCAGCAGCCCGATTCCGGGACAGGGAACTTGGCGGGAGGGAGGCTACGAGCAGTACTTC
D gene: NA; J gene: TRBJ2-2; clone size: NA; V gene: TRBV5-1; CDR3 protein: CASSAQTTNTGELFF; CDR3 DNA: TGCGCCAGCAGCGCCCAGACCACGAACACCGGGGAGCTGTTTTTT
D gene: NA; J gene: TRBJ2-5; clone size: NA; V gene: TRBV5-5; CDR3 protein: CASSRGYQETQYF; CDR3 DNA: TGTGCCAGCAGCCGGGGGTACCAAGAGACCCAGTACTTC
D gene: NA; J gene: TRBJ1-4; clone size: once; V gene: TRBV7-9; CDR3 protein: CASTQQGTNEKLFF; CDR3 DNA: TGTGCCAGCACTCAACAAGGAACTAATGAAAAACTGTTTTTT
D gene: NA; J gene: TRBJ1-5; clone size: many; V gene: TRBV4-1; CDR3 protein: CASSQDESNQPQHF; CDR3 DNA: TGCGCCAGCAGCCAAGATGAGAGCAATCAGCCCCAGCATTTT
D gene: TRBD1; J gene: TRBJ2-7; clone size: NA; V gene: TRBV5-4; CDR3 protein: CASSPDRGAYEQYF; CDR3 DNA: TGTGCCAGCAGCCCCGACAGGGGTGCCTACGAGCAGTACTTC
D gene: NA; J gene: TRBJ2-5; clone size: NA; V gene: TRBV4-1; CDR3 protein: CASSQNPQGRETQYF; CDR3 DNA: TGCGCCAGCAGCCAAAACCCACAGGGCCGAGAGACCCAGTACTTC
D gene: TRBD1; J gene: TRBJ1-5; clone size: NA; V gene: TRBV6-5; CDR3 protein: CASSRQGTGQPQHF; CDR3 DNA: TGTGCCAGCAGCCGACAGGGGACCGGTCAGCCCCAGCATTTT
D gene: NA; J gene: TRBJ1-1; clone size: NA; V gene: TRBV5-1; CDR3 protein: CASSLDSLGVTEAFF; CDR3 DNA: TGCGCCAGCAGCTTGGATAGTCTAGGGGTTACTGAAGCTTTCTTT
D gene: NA; J gene: TRBJ1-5; clone size: NA; V gene: TRBV6-1; CDR3 protein: CASNRNSNQPQHF; CDR3 DNA: TGTGCCAGCAACCGAAATAGCAATCAGCCCCAGCATTTT
D gene: TRBD2; J gene: TRBJ2-7; clone size: NA; V gene: TRBV5-1; CDR3 protein: CASSPGLAGREQYF; CDR3 DNA: TGCGCCAGCAGCCCCGGGCTAGCGGGGAGGGAGCAGTACTTC
D gene: NA; J gene: TRBJ2-1; clone size: once; V gene: TRBV27; CDR3 protein: CASSLSYRDQIAGIYNEQFF; CDR3 DNA: TGTGCCAGCAGTTTATCATACAGGGACCAAATAGCGGGTATCTACAATGAGCAGTTCTTC
D gene: NA; J gene: TRBJ2-1; clone size: NA; V gene: TRBV5-1; CDR3 protein: CASSLDVPSYNEQFF; CDR3 DNA: TGCGCCAGCAGCTTAGACGTTCCGTCCTACAATGAGCAGTTCTTC
D gene: TRBD1; J gene: TRBJ2-6; clone size: many; V gene: TRBV5-1; CDR3 protein: CASSLSGGVSGANVLTF; CDR3 DNA: TGCGCCAGCAGCTTGTCAGGGGGCGTTTCTGGGGCCAACGTCCTGACTTTC
D gene: NA; J gene: TRBJ1-3; clone size: NA; V gene: TRBV6-5; CDR3 protein: CASSYSQGFGGNTIYF; CDR3 DNA: TGTGCCAGCAGTTACTCTCAGGGGTTCGGAGGAAACACCATATATTTT
D gene: NA; J gene: TRBJ1-5; clone size: NA; V gene: TRBV7-2; CDR3 protein: CASTTWGGNQPQHF; CDR3 DNA: TGTGCCAGCACCACATGGGGGGGCAATCAGCCCCAGCATTTT